One sample yielded the 17 T cell receptor beta chains listed below, sequenced in a study of CD8+ T cells in alopecia areata. cDNA prepared by RNA extraction and subsequent reverse transcription served as the template for sequencing. The data were produced by immunoSEQ multiplex PCR, yet TCRdb's version contains in-frame clones alone and is incomplete. Counted here are around 270,000 clones, 55% to 70% occurring once; the ten biggest clones make up over 1.5%. Treatment defined: oral pan-JAK inhibitor, 5-10 mg twice daily. The sample consisted of CD4+ T cells sorted from blood, taken at week 24, from a patient treated with tofacitinib. The receptors shown here come from a human donor with alopecia areata.

V and J are TRBV29-1 and TRBJ2-5, with D maybe TRBD1 (5 bases). The CDR3 consists of 13 residues. The V gene lost 6 bases and the J gene lost 2 bases, with 13 bases spanning the gap. CDR1 SQVTM and CDR2 ANQGSEA come from the germline V gene. The CDR3, as DNA: TGCAGCGTAGGAAAGGGGAAACAAGAGACCCAGTACTTC. Encoded protein: CSVGKGKQETQYF.

The chain recombines TRBV19 with TRBJ2-6; no definite D call. This CDR3 contains 14 residues. Trimming removed 3 bases from V and 6 bases from J, with 9 bases in between. Germline V gene lookup returns CDR1 LNHDA and CDR2 SQIVND (reference sequence). Written as DNA, the CDR3 is TGTGCCAGTAGTATGGTAGGGCAGGCCAACGTCCTGACTTTC. It encodes CASSMVGQANVLTF. Using reference TRBV19 and TRBJ2-6 for the parts outside the CDR3, the full variable domain is DGGITQSPKYLFRKEGQNVTLSCEQNLNHDAMYWYRQDPGQGLRLIYYSQIVNDFQKGDIAEGYSVSREKKESFPLTVTSAQKNPTAFYLCASSMVGQANVLTFGAGSRLTVL.

This rearrangement joins TRBV30 to TRBJ1-2, with 10 bases matching TRBD1. Losses at the gene ends were 2 bases for V and 0 bases for J; bases not matched to a gene: 3. The CDR3 consists of 15 residues. Germline V gene data show CDR1 as GTSNPN and CDR2 as SVGIG (reference sequence). The CDR3 sequence is CAWSIGTGANYGYTF. Here the CDR3 DNA reads TGTGCCTGGAGTATCGGGACAGGGGCTAACTATGGCTACACCTTC.

This clone was seen only a few times. The chain uses TRBV29-1 and TRBJ2-5; no definite D call. CDR1 is SQVTM and CDR2 is ANQGSEA in the germline V gene. The CDR3 runs 15 residues. Trimming removed 0 bases from V and 5 bases from J, with 16 bases in between. The CDR3 loop is CSVEDRLPRRETQYF. The CDR3 DNA reads as TGCAGCGTTGAAGATCGGCTTCCCCGGCGGGAGACCCAGTACTTC.

The chain is built from TRBV6-6 and TRBJ2-5; 10 bases agree with TRBD2. Per germline, CDR1 MNHNY and CDR2 SVGAGI (reference sequence). The CDR3 runs 14 residues. V shed 7 bases and J 2 bases; nucleotides not matched to a gene: 4. CDR3 nucleotide sequence: TGTGCCAGCACCGGACTAGCGGTACAAGAGACCCAGTACTTC. Translation: CASTGLAVQETQYF.

The V call is TRBV4-1, the J call TRBJ1-5, with unresolved D. The CDR3 runs to 16 residues. Germline CDR1 reads MGHRA; CDR2 reads YSYEKL. The ends were cut back, 3 bases at V and 6 bases at J, with 18 bases in the middle. CDR3 DNA: TGCGCCAGCAGCCATCCCGGGAGAGAGGTCGGTCAGCCCCAGCATTTT. It translates to CASSHPGREVGQPQHF.

The gene calls are TRBV7-9 and TRBJ2-5; 8 nucleotides agree with TRBD2. V lost 3 bases, J lost 4 bases, and 1 base stayed unmatched. The CDR3 is 13 amino acids. Per germline, CDR1 SEHNR and CDR2 FQNEAQ (reference sequence). The DNA of the CDR3 is TGTGCCAGCAGCTTGGGACTAGTAGAGACCCAGTACTTC. Encoded protein: CASSLGLVETQYF.

The chain uses TRBV7-2 and TRBJ1-1; TRBD1 matches at 9 bases. The germline V gene encodes CDR1 SGHTA and CDR2 FQGNSA. The CDR3 sequence is 14 residues long. Unmatched junction bases numbered 2, after V lost 5 bases and J lost 1 base. In nucleotides, the CDR3 is TGTGCCAGCAGCCAGGGACAGGGGAACACTGAAGCTTTCTTT. This gives the protein CASSQGQGNTEAFF.

The chain employs TRBV30 and TRBJ1-1, with TRBD1 matching over 10 bases. V dropped 4 bases and J dropped 7; count of bases not matched to a gene: 9. This CDR3 spans 14 amino acids. Germline CDR1 and CDR2: GTSNPN and SVGIG (reference sequence). DNA for the CDR3: TGTGCCTGGACCCGGGACAGGGGCTTTATTGAAGCTTTCTTT. Protein product: CAWTRDRGFIEAFF. Combining the CDR3 with reference TRBV30 and TRBJ1-1 gives the whole variable domain SQTIHQWPATLVQPVGSPLSLECTVEGTSNPNLYWYRQAAGRGLQLLFYSVGIGQISSEVPQNLSASRPQDRQFILSSKKLLLSDSGFYLCAWTRDRGFIEAFFGQGTRLTVV.

This rearrangement joins TRBV25-1 to TRBJ1-6; TRBD1 might be the D (5 bases). The CDR3 covers 14 residues. V lost 6 bases and J lost 0, with 6 bases in between. Germline V gives CDR1 MGHDK, CDR2 SYGVNS. The CDR3 DNA is TGTGCCAGCAGCCAGGGCTCCTATAATTCACCCCTCCACTTT. Translated, it gives CASSQGSYNSPLHF.

This clone was seen once. This CDR3 reads CASSRQAGANTDTQYF. As DNA, the CDR3 is TGCGCCAGCAGCCGCCAAGCGGGGGCCAACACAGATACGCAGTATTTT. The chain links TRBV4-1 to TRBJ2-3; 8 bases are a match to TRBD2. CDR3 length: 16 residues. Unmatched junction bases numbered 8, after V lost 4 bases and J lost 2 bases. CDR1 MGHRA and CDR2 YSYEKL come from the germline V gene.

This clone was seen a handful of times. V and J are TRBV10-3 and TRBJ2-7, with D maybe TRBD1 (5 bases). The CDR3 runs to 13 residues. In germline, CDR1 is ENHRY, CDR2 SYGVKD. Trimming removed 7 bases at V and 1 base at J, with 11 bases between. In DNA, the CDR3 is TGTGCCATCAAGGGTGACAGTTCCTACGAGCAGTACTTC. Encoded protein: CAIKGDSSYEQYF.

The CDR3 loop is CASGLVGGNEAFF. The CDR3 nucleotides are TGTGCTAGTGGTTTGGTAGGAGGGAATGAAGCTTTCTTT. The V and J genes are TRBV12-5 and TRBJ1-1; D not certain. V lost 0 bases to trimming and J lost 7 bases, with 9 bases between them. Germline CDR1 LGHNT, CDR2 FRNRAP. The CDR3 loop spans 13 amino acids. Full variable domain (rest looked up from reference TRBV12-5 and TRBJ1-1): DARVTQTPRHKVTEMGQEVTMRCQPILGHNTVFWYRQTMMQGLELLAYFRNRAPLDDSGMPKDRFSAEMPDATLATLKIQPSEPRDSAVYFCASGLVGGNEAFFGQGTRLTVV.

In this sample, this clone turned up a few times. The rearrangement joins TRBV9 to TRBJ2-3, with D possibly matching TRBD1 (5 bases). The CDR3 is made up of 15 amino acids. V was pared by 0 bases and J by 6 bases, with 14 bases between. Germline loops: CDR1 SGDLS, CDR2 YYNGEE. CDR3 in DNA: TGTGCCAGCAGCGTAGAACAGATAGGGGTGGATACGCAGTATTTT. Its protein is CASSVEQIGVDTQYF.

The sample holds one count of this clone. The gene calls are TRBV6-5 and TRBJ2-7; D gene unclear. There are 12 residues in the CDR3. Trimming left V 5 bases short and J 4 bases short, with 9 bases between. Germline CDR1 reads MNHEY; CDR2 reads SVGAGI. The CDR3 DNA reads as TGTGCCAGCAGTCCGACGGAATACGAGCAGTACTTC. Translating it yields CASSPTEYEQYF.

V and J are TRBV12-5 and TRBJ2-7, with D hard to call. From germline, CDR1 is LGHNT and CDR2 FRNRAP. Trimming removed 1 base at V and 3 bases at J, with 4 bases between. The CDR3 covers 12 residues. In DNA, the CDR3 is TGTGCTAGTGGTTTGGCCGGCTACGAGCAGTACTTC. Translating gives CASGLAGYEQYF.

The chain uses TRBV5-6 and TRBJ2-4; D may be TRBD1 or TRBD2 (6 bases each). Per the germline V gene, CDR1 is SGHDT and CDR2 is YYEEEE. The V end lost 3 bases, the J end lost 1 base, and 14 bases lay between the germline ends. The CDR3 has 16 amino acids. CDR3 coding DNA: TGTGCCAGCAGCTCGACGGGGGCGCGTGCCAAAAACATTCAGTACTTC. Its translation: CASSSTGARAKNIQYF.